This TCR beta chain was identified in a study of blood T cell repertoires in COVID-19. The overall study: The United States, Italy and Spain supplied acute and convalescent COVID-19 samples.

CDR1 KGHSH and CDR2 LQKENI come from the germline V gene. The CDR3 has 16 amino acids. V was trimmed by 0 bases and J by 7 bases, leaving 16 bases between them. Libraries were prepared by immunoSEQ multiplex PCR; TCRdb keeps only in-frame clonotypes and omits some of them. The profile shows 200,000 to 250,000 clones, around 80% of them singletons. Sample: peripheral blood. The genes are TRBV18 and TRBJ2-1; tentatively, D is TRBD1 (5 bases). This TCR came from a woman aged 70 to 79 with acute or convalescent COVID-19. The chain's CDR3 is CASSPPAGNVGNEQFF. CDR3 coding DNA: TGTGCCAGCTCACCACCGGCAGGGAACGTGGGGAATGAGCAGTTCTTC.